This T cell receptor (beta chain) originates from a study of blood T cell repertoires in COVID-19. Study-level background: In each case, the material was cDNA or gDNA derived from T cells, B-cell-depleted T cells, or PBMCs.

Germline V gene data show CDR1 as MNHEY and CDR2 as SVGAGI. V shed 2 bases and J shed 2 bases, with 7 bases lying between them. This CDR3 region has 14 residues. Per the original methods: Nucleated cell counts were estimated from reference gene primer amplification. Data came from immunoSEQ multiplex PCR; TCRdb stores just in-frame clones and leaves some out. V and J calls and clone size are given by that table; D and trimming were obtained from the DNA. The repertoire consists of a few hundred thousand clones, with around 87% occurring once and the leading ten covering over 6%. V gene TRBV6-5 combines with J gene TRBJ1-5; D is undetermined. The sequenced sample was peripheral blood. This receptor was taken from a woman aged 70-85 years with active or convalescent COVID-19. The CDR3 region has the DNA TGTGCCAGCAGTTACATGGGCGGCAATCAGCCCCAGCATTTT. This codes for CASSYMGGNQPQHF.